Listed here are 15 T cell receptor beta chains from one sample, sequenced in a study of T cells in Graves' hyperthyroidism and ophthalmopathy. Amplification of TCR beta CDR3 regions used RNA as the template. The TCR CDR3 was amplified in a first-round RT-PCR using the HTBI primer set. Each CDR3 protein is one row after TCRdb ran MiXCR on the multiplex PCR reads. The profile covers approximately 640,000 distinct CDR3 sequences, with 45% appearing a single time and roughly 7.2% taken by the ten largest. The sample comprised peripheral blood or thyroid tissue (not recorded which). These TCRs come from an adult man with Graves' disease, either hyperthyroidism or ophthalmopathy (not recorded which).

The CDR3 region is CASSPEIRGTDYGYTF. For the CDR3, the DNA is TGTGCCAGCAGCCCCGAAATCCGTGGGACAGATTATGGCTACACCTTC. The chain joins TRBV7-2 to TRBJ1-2, with 7 bases that match TRBD1. Germline V gene data show CDR1 as SGHTA and CDR2 as FQGNSA. V lost 5 bases, J lost 5 bases, and 14 bases stayed unmatched. The CDR3 spans 16 residues.

This clonotype was seen at least ten times. The V call is TRBV7-8, the J call TRBJ2-7, with D hard to call. Germline lookup yields CDR1 SGHVS and CDR2 FQNEAQ. V gave up 3 bases and J gave up 0 bases, with 9 bases separating them. CDR3 length: 14 residues. CDR3 in DNA: TGTGCCAGCAGCTTCGGCCCCAGCTCCTACGAGCAGTACTTC. Translating it yields CASSFGPSSYEQYF.

This chain links TRBV7-9 with TRBJ1-5; no clear D gene. The ends were cut back, 8 bases at V and 0 bases at J, with 17 bases in the middle. CDR3 length: 16 amino acids. Looked up from germline, CDR1 is SEHNR and CDR2 is FQNEAQ (reference sequence). CDR3 nucleotides: TGTGCCAGCCTAAATCCGGGGAAAGGTAGCAATCAGCCCCAGCATTTT. It is translated as CASLNPGKGSNQPQHF.

This clonotype was seen at least ten times. The chain carries TRBV4-1 and TRBJ1-6, with TRBD1 identical over 11 bases. The CDR3 covers 15 residues. Per germline, CDR1 MGHRA and CDR2 YSYEKL. J was trimmed by 9 bases and V by 0 bases; bases with no gene match: 1. In DNA, the CDR3 is TGCGCCAGCAGCCAAGAAGGGACAGGGGGTTCACCCCTCCACTTT. It is translated as CASSQEGTGGSPLHF.

Comment on this clonotype: This may stem from a read error, because a much larger clone lies one nucleotide away. This chain joins TRBV9 and TRBJ2-2; D gene ambiguous. This CDR3 contains 13 residues. Germline values: CDR1 SGDLS, CDR2 YYNGEE. Here the CDR3 DNA reads TGTGCCAGCGGCGTAGGCCTTACCGGGGAGCTGTTTTTT. Its translation is CASGVGLTGELFF.

The sample holds many counts of this clonotype. V gene TRBV14 combines with J gene TRBJ1-4, with a weak D call TRBD1 (5 bases). In germline, CDR1 is SGHDN, CDR2 FVKESK. Deletions cut 3 bases from V and 5 bases from J, with 13 bases between. The CDR3 loop spans 15 amino acids. CDR3 in DNA: TGTGCCAGCAGCCATCAACAGGCGGAGAATGAAAAACTGTTTTTT. It codes for CASSHQQAENEKLFF.

This clonotype was counted a few times. V usage is TRBV19 and J usage is TRBJ1-5; 11 nucleotides agree with TRBD1. This CDR3 region has 15 residues. Germline V lookup: CDR1 LNHDA, CDR2 SQIVND (reference sequence). Trimming cost V 4 bases and J 5 bases; bases outside gene matches: 4. The CDR3 loop is CASSKGQGGYQPQHF. The CDR3 DNA reads TGTGCCAGTAGTAAGGGACAGGGGGGTTATCAGCCCCAGCATTTT.

This clonotype occurred many times. One end of the junction fails to match germline, which may point to a read error. CDR3 in amino acids: CASSEWGGTEAFF. The CDR3 bases are TGCGCCAGCAGTGAGTGGGGAGGCACTGAAGCTTTCTTT. This chain uses TRBV25-1 with TRBJ1-1; D unresolved. Germline lookup yields CDR1 MGHDK and CDR2 SYGVNS. The CDR3 is 13 amino acids.

Comment on this clonotype: A much bigger clone sits one base away, suggesting this may be a read error. The chain recombines TRBV20-1 with TRBJ2-5; 14 bases fit TRBD2. Germline CDR1 reads DFQATT; CDR2 reads SNEGSKA (reference sequence). Germline trimming cut 0 bases from V and 9 bases from J; bases unmatched to any gene: 12. The CDR3 consists of 17 residues. The CDR3 DNA is TGCAGTGCTAGAGATGGGGGACTAGCGGGAGATTCGGAGGCCCAGTACTTC. This gives the protein CSARDGGLAGDSEAQYF.

The V call is TRBV5-1, the J call TRBJ2-6; 7 positions agree with TRBD2. The CDR3 extends over 18 amino acids. Germline CDR1 and CDR2: SGHRS and YFSETQ. Losses at the gene ends were 0 bases for V and 4 bases for J; bases not matched to a gene: 10. CDR3 in DNA: TGCGCCAGCAGCTTGGCCCGAGGGGACTATGGGGGGGCCAACGTCCTGACTTTC. This codes for CASSLARGDYGGANVLTF.

This clonotype came up a few times. The rearrangement links TRBV7-3 to TRBJ2-2; 7 bases are shared with TRBD1. CDR3 size: 16 residues. Germline trimming cut 6 bases from V and 3 bases from J; bases unmatched to any gene: 10. Germline CDR1 reads SGHTA; CDR2 reads FQGTGA. CDR3 DNA sequence: TGTGCCAGCAGTCATTTAGGGGGCTCGGACACCGGGGAGCTGTTTTTT. This codes for CASSHLGGSDTGELFF.

The DNA for the CDR3 is TGTGCCATCAGTGAGTCCGGGACAGGGGATTCACCCCTCCACTTT. It encodes CAISESGTGDSPLHF. The chain joins TRBV10-3 to TRBJ1-6; 10 positions match TRBD1. The germline V gene encodes CDR1 ENHRY and CDR2 SYGVKD. The CDR3 length is 15 residues. V shed 0 bases, J shed 8 bases, and the junction held 1 base outside the gene matches.

This clonotype was seen more than once but under ten times. The chain joins TRBV6-5 to TRBJ2-7, with 9 bases fitting TRBD2. The ends lost 6 bases at V and 4 bases at J; junction bases unmatched: 7. Germline CDR1 MNHEY, CDR2 SVGAGI. The CDR3 sequence is 14 residues long. The DNA of the CDR3 is TGTGCCAGCAGGAAAGCGGGAGGTGATTACGAGCAGTACTTC. Its protein is CASRKAGGDYEQYF.

This sequence joins TRBV5-1 and TRBJ1-4, with D possibly matching TRBD1 (6 bases). V lost 0 bases to trimming and J lost 5 bases, with 11 bases between them. Germline V gene lookup returns CDR1 SGHRS and CDR2 YFSETQ. The CDR3 is made up of 15 amino acids. The chain's CDR3 is CASSLDPGANEKLFF. CDR3 in DNA: TGCGCCAGCAGCTTGGACCCGGGGGCGAATGAAAAACTGTTTTTT. Variable domain in full (rest from reference TRBV5-1 and TRBJ1-4): KAGVTQTPRYLIKTRGQQVTLSCSPISGHRSVSWYQQTPGQGLQFLFEYFSETQRNKGNFPGRFSGRQFSNSRSEMNVSTLELGDSALYLCASSLDPGANEKLFFGSGTQLSVL.

V gene TRBV7-2 combines with J gene TRBJ1-1; 9 bases line up with TRBD1. CDR3 length equals 19 residues. Per germline, CDR1 SGHTA and CDR2 FQGNSA. Losses at the gene ends were 4 bases for V and 3 bases for J; bases not matched to a gene: 18. The CDR3 bases are TGTGCCAGCAGCTACGACTGGACAGGGGAAGGTAGTAGGGACACTGAAGCTTTCTTT. Protein sequence: CASSYDWTGEGSRDTEAFF.